This T cell receptor (beta chain) was found in a study of blood T cell repertoires in COVID-19. The germline gives CDR1 SGHTS, CDR2 YDEGEE. With V trimmed by 4 bases and J by 0 bases, 6 bases remained unmatched. The CDR3 runs to 16 residues. The method was immunoSEQ multiplex PCR; TCRdb's version includes in-frame clones alone and lacks a portion of them. The sample includes 300,000 or so clones, 80% to 95% of them seen just once. The clonotype originates from a young woman who had recovered from COVID-19. V gene TRBV5-8 combines with J gene TRBJ1-5; TRBD1 matches 8 bases. Sequencing used PBMCs or T cells enriched from blood (not recorded which). CDR3 nucleotides: TGTGCCAGCAGCACACAGGGGGGACCTAGCAATCAGCCCCAGCATTTT. This sequence encodes CASSTQGGPSNQPQHF.